This TCR beta chain is from a study of PD-L1 blockade in urothelial cancer. Looking at the study overall: Males with bladder-origin urothelial cancer made up about 90% of the roughly 30 patients. Between 0 and 3 chemotherapy regimens preceded treatment for each patient.

The CDR3 runs to 16 residues. TCRdb's copy holds only in-frame clones and misses some; the assay was immunoSEQ multiplex PCR. The table records roughly 63,000 clones, roughly 79% of them present only once. Sample time point: pretreatment peripheral blood. Sequenced here: PBMCs, sampled around atezolizumab (anti-PD-L1) treatment. This clonotype originated in a man aged 65-85 years with urothelial cancer. This chain joins TRBV21-1 and TRBJ1-5; the table calls TRBD1, which could not be checked here. TRBV21-1 is assigned pseudogene status. The CDR3 region has the DNA TGTGCCAGCAGCAAAGAGGGCAGGGTCGCATATCAGCCCCAGCATTTT. It codes for CASSKEGRVAYQPQHF.